Listed below are T cell receptor beta chains from one sample, sequenced in a study of OX40 agonist ivuxolimab in advanced cancers. Using immunoSEQ multiplex PCR, the repertoire was profiled, and TCRdb retains in-frame clones only, with some absent. The data show about 55,000 clones, with roughly 86% seen just once and roughly 13% held by the top ten. Sequencing used CD4+ or CD8+ T cells sorted from blood, obtained in a trial of the OX40 agonist ivuxolimab. The receptors shown here come from an adult with an advanced solid tumor such as melanoma, head and neck, liver or kidney cancer. Both conserved end residues are part of each CDR3. The D gene is left open where the match is weak. Not all rows give a size; the values are once, few, many and, for expanded clones, a class.

few,NA,TRBJ2-1,TRBV7-9,TGTGCCAGCAGCGTCTCCTACAATGAGCAGTTCTTC,CASSVSYNEQFF
NA,NA,TRBJ2-3,TRBV11-2,TGTGCCAGCAGCCGGACCACAGATACGCAGTATTTT,CASSRTTDTQYF
NA,TRBD2,TRBJ2-7,TRBV4-2,TGTGCCAGCAGCCAACTGCTGACTAGCGGGAGGCACTACGAGCAGTACTTC,CASSQLLTSGRHYEQYF
NA,NA,TRBJ2-7,TRBV7-2,TGTGCCAGCAGCTTGGCAGGGTCCTACGAGCAGTACTTC,CASSLAGSYEQYF
NA,NA,TRBJ2-1,TRBV6-6,TGTGCCAGCACCTATCGGGACGATCGGAATGAGCAGTTCTTC,CASTYRDDRNEQFF
NA,NA,TRBJ1-1,TRBV6-5,TGTGCCAGCACTCTTCGGGGGCAGCTCACTGAAGCTTTCTTT,CASTLRGQLTEAFF
NA,TRBD1,TRBJ2-5,TRBV29-1,TGCAGCGCCGACAGGGGCGGCGGAGAGACCCAGTACTTC,CSADRGGGETQYF
NA,NA,TRBJ2-1,TRBV10-2,TGCGCCAGCAGTGAAGTTAGTCAAGCTAGCTCCTACAATGAGCAGTTCTTC,CASSEVSQASSYNEQFF
NA,NA,TRBJ1-2,TRBV7-9,TGTGCCAGCAGCTTAGATGGAGGTCACTCCGATGGCTACACCTTC,CASSLDGGHSDGYTF
NA,NA,TRBJ2-2,TRBV18,TGTGCCAGCTCACCACCGAGGGCTACCGGGGAGCTGTTTTTT,CASSPPRATGELFF
NA,NA,TRBJ2-2,TRBV29-1,TGCAGCGTTGGGGGGGCCGGGGAGCTGTTTTTT,CSVGGAGELFF
NA,NA,TRBJ1-2,TRBV6-5,TGTGCCAGCATTGGGCCAGGAGCCTATGGCTACACCTTC,CASIGPGAYGYTF
NA,TRBD1,TRBJ2-3,TRBV18,TGTGCCAGCTCACCATCGACAGGGAGCGCAGATACGCAGTATTTT,CASSPSTGSADTQYF
NA,NA,TRBJ2-3,TRBV18,TGTGCCAGCTCACGGGGGAGTATAGGCCGAAGCACAGATACGCAGTATTTT,CASSRGSIGRSTDTQYF
NA,NA,TRBJ1-5,TRBV27,TGTGCCAGCAGTCCGCAGGGGAAACGCAATCAGCCCCAGCATTTT,CASSPQGKRNQPQHF
NA,TRBD1,TRBJ1-1,TRBV19,TGTGCCAGTAGTCGGGGACAGGGCGCGAACACTGAAGCTTTCTTT,CASSRGQGANTEAFF
once,NA,TRBJ1-1,TRBV6-1,TGTGCCAGCAGTGAAGAAGGAGGAGCTTTCTTT,CASSEEGGAFF
NA,TRBD2,TRBJ2-4,TRBV4-1,TGCGCCAGCAGCCCCCGGCCTAGCGGGATAGCCAAAAACATTCAGTACTTC,CASSPRPSGIAKNIQYF
NA,NA,TRBJ2-7,TRBV6-6,TGTGCCAGCAGTTACTCCCCAGATCTCTACGAGCAGTACTTC,CASSYSPDLYEQYF
once,NA,TRBJ2-7,TRBV2,TGTGCCAGCAGTGTTGACAATTCCTACGAGCAGTACTTC,CASSVDNSYEQYF
NA,NA,TRBJ1-3,TRBV7-3,TGTGCCAGCAGCTTAAATTCAGGGGTGGCTGGAAACACCATATATTTT,CASSLNSGVAGNTIYF
once,TRBD2,TRBJ2-3,TRBV19,TGTGCCAGTAGTATACTAGGCGGGAGAGGGAGCACAGATACGCAGTATTTT,CASSILGGRGSTDTQYF
NA,NA,TRBJ2-4,TRBV11-2,TGTGCCAGCAGCTTGGGGACCCCCCTTAACATTCAGTACTTC,CASSLGTPLNIQYF
NA,TRBD2,TRBJ2-7,TRBV10-1,TGCGCCAGCAGTGAGACTAGCGGGTTCGGGCAGTACTTC,CASSETSGFGQYF
NA,TRBD1,TRBJ2-4,TRBV15,TGTGCCACCAGCAGACGGCATGACTCACAGGGGACCAAAAACATTCAGTACTTC,CATSRRHDSQGTKNIQYF
NA,TRBD1,TRBJ2-7,TRBV18,TGTGCCAGCTCACCCGGGACAGGGGGCTCCTACGAGCAGTACTTC,CASSPGTGGSYEQYF
NA,TRBD2,TRBJ2-5,TRBV2,TGTGCCAGCATAGAAAGCGGGAGGGCCGCGGAGACCCAGTACTTC,CASIESGRAAETQYF
once,NA,TRBJ2-5,TRBV5-1,TGCGCCAGCAGCTTGGGAACTTGGCAGTGGGAGACCCAGTACTTC,CASSLGTWQWETQYF
few,TRBD2,TRBJ2-7,TRBV5-1,TGCGCCAGCAGCCTCGCGGGACTAGCGGGAGCGACCTACGAGCAGTACTTC,CASSLAGLAGATYEQYF
NA,NA,TRBJ2-3,TRBV9,TGTGCCAGCAGCACCGGACACACAGATACGCAGTATTTT,CASSTGHTDTQYF
NA,TRBD1,TRBJ1-2,TRBV6-4,TGTGCCAGCAACACAGGGGGTCCCTATGGCTACACCTTC,CASNTGGPYGYTF
NA,NA,TRBJ1-4,TRBV2,TGTGCCAGCAGTGCCGGTGCAACTAATGAAAAACTGTTTTTT,CASSAGATNEKLFF
NA,NA,TRBJ2-2,TRBV9,TGTGCCAGCAGCAAAACTCCCCTCCAGGGGACCACCGGGGAGCTGTTTTTT,CASSKTPLQGTTGELFF
NA,TRBD1,TRBJ2-5,TRBV4-1,TGCGCCAGCAGCCACCACAACCCGGGACAGATCCAAGAGACCCAGTACTTC,CASSHHNPGQIQETQYF
NA,NA,TRBJ2-1,TRBV6-5,TGTGCCAGCAGTTGGGTGGGGGCCAACAATGAGCAGTTCTTC,CASSWVGANNEQFF
NA,NA,TRBJ2-7,TRBV6-5,TGTGCCAGCAGTTACACAGGAACCTACGAGCAGTACTTC,CASSYTGTYEQYF
once,TRBD2,TRBJ2-2,TRBV7-9,TGTGCCAGCAGCTTAGCTGATAGGACTAGAACCGGGGAGCTGTTTTTT,CASSLADRTRTGELFF
NA,NA,TRBJ1-4,TRBV28,TGTGCCAGCAGTTCTTATAGAGGGAGTGAAAAACTGTTTTTT,CASSSYRGSEKLFF
few,TRBD2,TRBJ2-1,TRBV30,TGTGCCTGGAGTGTACCCTTTGGGACTAGCGGGGGGGGCGATGAGCAGTTCTTC,CAWSVPFGTSGGGDEQFF
few,NA,TRBJ2-7,TRBV27,TGTGCCAGCAGTTTATCCATAGCTGGCTACGAGCAGTACTTC,CASSLSIAGYEQYF
NA,NA,TRBJ1-4,TRBV7-3,TGTGCCAGCAGCTTGACAGGTTATAATGAAAAACTGTTTTTT,CASSLTGYNEKLFF
NA,NA,TRBJ1-3,TRBV5-6,TGTGCCAGCAGCTGGGCAGTAGGTTTCTCTGGAAACACCATATATTTT,CASSWAVGFSGNTIYF
NA,NA,TRBJ2-2,TRBV7-8,TGTGCCAGCAGCTCAAAGCTCCTTGTAACCGGGGAGCTGTTTTTT,CASSSKLLVTGELFF
NA,NA,TRBJ2-1,TRBV18,TGTGCCAGCTCACCTGAGCGGAGGGAGCAGTTCTTC,CASSPERREQFF
NA,TRBD1,TRBJ2-7,TRBV11-2,TGTGCCAGCAGCCCGGGACAGGGCGCATACGAGCAGTACTTC,CASSPGQGAYEQYF
NA,NA,TRBJ2-1,TRBV10-1,TGCGCCAGCAGCTCGGGACGGAAGTACAATGAGCAGTTCTTC,CASSSGRKYNEQFF
NA,NA,TRBJ2-7,TRBV15,TGTGCCACCAGCAGAGCCGGAACCACCTACGAGCAGTACTTC,CATSRAGTTYEQYF
NA,NA,TRBJ2-3,TRBV7-7,TGTGCTAGCAGCCTCCTAGCAATGTCGGCAGATACGCAGTATTTT,CASSLLAMSADTQYF
NA,TRBD2,TRBJ2-2,TRBV5-1,TGCGCCAGCAGCTCTACGCGGACTAGTTGGGCCGGGGAGCTGTTTTTT,CASSSTRTSWAGELFF
NA,NA,TRBJ2-1,TRBV19,TGTGCCAGTAGTATAAACGTAGGCAATGAGCAGTTCTTC,CASSINVGNEQFF
NA,NA,TRBJ2-3,TRBV5-5,TGTGCCAGCACCCCCCGGGGCACCTACACAGATACGCAGTATTTT,CASTPRGTYTDTQYF
once,TRBD1,TRBJ2-7,TRBV6-5,TGTGCCAGCAGGACAGGGACCCGGTCTGGAGAGCAGTACTTC,CASRTGTRSGEQYF
NA,TRBD1,TRBJ2-1,TRBV9,TGTGCCAGCAGCGTCGCGGGACAGGTGGTCAATGAGCAGTTCTTC,CASSVAGQVVNEQFF
NA,TRBD1,TRBJ1-4,TRBV7-9,TGTGCCAGCAGCGCCTGGGGCACAGGGGATGAAAAACTGTTTTTT,CASSAWGTGDEKLFF
NA,TRBD1,TRBJ2-1,TRBV11-2,TGTGCCAGCAGCTTCGGACAGGGACGCTCCTACAATGAGCAGTTCTTC,CASSFGQGRSYNEQFF
NA,NA,TRBJ1-3,TRBV18,TGTGCCAGCTCAACCACAGCGGGACTCCTGAGCTCTGGAAACACCATATATTTT,CASSTTAGLLSSGNTIYF
NA,NA,TRBJ2-7,TRBV9,TGTGCCAGCAGCGTAGGGACCCCAGGGATGGCGCAGTACTTC,CASSVGTPGMAQYF
NA,TRBD2,TRBJ2-3,TRBV19,TGTGCCAGTAGTATCGGCGGGAGGGTCGCAGATACGCAGTATTTT,CASSIGGRVADTQYF
NA,NA,TRBJ2-5,TRBV5-4,TGTGCCAGCAGCAAGCAGGGGACCCAAGAGACCCAGTACTTC,CASSKQGTQETQYF